These 5 T cell receptor beta chains came from one sample sequenced in a study of cytomegalovirus exposure and HLA in healthy donors. Only in-frame clones appear in the TCRdb table, and some are missing; sequencing was by immunoSEQ multiplex PCR. The data contain 97,000 or so clones, about 95% of them singletons. The sequenced sample consisted of PBMCs. The receptors stem from a woman between 18 and 30 years old in good health and CMV-seronegative.

The gene calls are TRBV10-3 and TRBJ2-1, with 9 positions matching TRBD2. The CDR3 contains 17 residues. The germline V gene has CDR1 ENHRY and CDR2 SYGVKD. The V gene end was trimmed by 2 bases and the J gene end by 4 bases; junction bases not matched to a gene: 9. CDR3 nucleotides: TGTGCCATCAGTGAGCAGGCTAGCGGGAATTTATACAATGAGCAGTTCTTC. It translates to CAISEQASGNLYNEQFF.

This rearrangement joins TRBV5-1 to TRBJ1-2; unclear D gene. CDR1 is SGHRS and CDR2 is YFSETQ in the germline V gene. Trimming shortened V by 2 bases and J by 2 bases, and 13 bases separated the two germline ends. The CDR3 has 15 residues. CDR3 loop: CASSFSVQSNYGYTF. The CDR3 DNA is TGCGCCAGCAGCTTTTCTGTACAGTCCAACTATGGCTACACCTTC.

The J gene is TRBJ2-5, the V gene TRBV25-1; D call uncertain. V was cut by 3 bases and J by 3 bases, with 8 bases left in between. Germline CDR1 reads MGHDK; CDR2 reads SYGVNS. This CDR3 is 13 amino acids long. CDR3 sequence (DNA): TGTGCCAGCAGTGAGTCGGAGAAAGAGACCCAGTACTTC. This codes for CASSESEKETQYF.

This CDR3 is CASSLHRDPNTGELFF. In DNA form, the CDR3 reads TGTGCCAGCAGCTTGCACAGAGATCCGAACACCGGGGAGCTGTTTTTT. This chain connects TRBV5-4 to TRBJ2-2; D unresolved. CDR1 is SGHNT, CDR2 YYREEE, per germline (reference sequence). The CDR3 contains 16 residues. Trimming shortened V by 1 base and J by 0 bases, and 10 bases separated the two germline ends.

The chain recombines TRBV4-3 with TRBJ2-2, with 12 bases matching TRBD1. Germline loops: CDR1 LGHNA, CDR2 YSLEER. The V segment lost 1 base and the J segment 3 bases; nucleotides outside the gene matches: 9. The CDR3 loop spans 19 amino acids. The CDR3 is CASSQVGTGGIVDTGELFF. CDR3 DNA: TGCGCCAGCAGCCAAGTGGGGACAGGGGGCATCGTTGACACCGGGGAGCTGTTTTTT.